This T cell receptor (beta chain) was profiled in a study of ipilimumab plus nivolumab after autologous stem cell transplantation. On the study more broadly: A median of roughly 8 nivolumab and 5 ipilimumab doses were given. The myeloma cohort included high-risk transplant-naive patients and patients relapsing within 3 years of a first autologous transplant.

Germline assignment: CDR1 SGHDN and CDR2 FVKESK. The CDR3 extends over 16 amino acids. V was clipped by 1 base and J by 0 bases, with 13 bases between them. Patients got ipilimumab 1 mg/kg beginning 14 to 28 days post-transplant. Patients got 3 mg/kg IV nivolumab weeks 1, 4, 7, 10, then biweekly through week 26. In this sample, this clone turned up a few times. Produced via immunoSEQ multiplex PCR; TCRdb's table is partial and in-frame only. The sample records 4,000 to 6,000 clones, about two thirds being singletons. The receptor comes from a male donor with multiple myeloma. This sample comprised PBMCs, obtained in a trial of ipilimumab plus nivolumab as post-transplant consolidation. The chain employs TRBV14 and TRBJ2-7, with D perhaps TRBD1 or TRBD2 (6 bases each). For the CDR3, the DNA is TGTGCCAGCAGCCAAGTAGGGGGGCTGAGCTCCTACGAGCAGTACTTC. It yields the protein CASSQVGGLSSYEQYF. The full variable domain, its missing parts supplied by reference TRBV14 and TRBJ2-7, is EAGVTQFPSHSVIEKGQTVTLRCDPISGHDNLYWYRRVMGKEIKFLLHFVKESKQDESGMPNNRFLAERTGGTYSTLKVQPAELEDSGVYFCASSQVGGLSSYEQYFGPGTRLTVT.